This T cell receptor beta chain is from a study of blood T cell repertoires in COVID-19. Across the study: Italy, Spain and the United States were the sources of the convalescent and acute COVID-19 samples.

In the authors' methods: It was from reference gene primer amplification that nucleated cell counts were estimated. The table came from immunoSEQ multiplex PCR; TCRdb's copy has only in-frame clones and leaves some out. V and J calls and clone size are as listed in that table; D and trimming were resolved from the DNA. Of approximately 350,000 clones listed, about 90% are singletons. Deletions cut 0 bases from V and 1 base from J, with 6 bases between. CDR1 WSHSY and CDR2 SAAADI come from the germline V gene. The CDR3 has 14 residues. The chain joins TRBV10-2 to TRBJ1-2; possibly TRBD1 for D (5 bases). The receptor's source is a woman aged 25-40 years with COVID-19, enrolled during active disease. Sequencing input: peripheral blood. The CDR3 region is CASSESGLNYGYTF. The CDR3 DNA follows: TGCGCCAGCAGTGAGTCGGGACTTAACTATGGCTACACCTTC.